One sample yielded the 2 T cell receptor beta chains listed below, sequenced in a study of cytomegalovirus exposure and HLA in healthy donors. PCR employed 60 Vbeta and 13 Jbeta primers. Sequencing was performed with immunoSEQ multiplex PCR; in TCRdb, only in-frame clones are kept and a portion is missing. The sample carries about 83,000 clones, 80% to 90% recorded once. The sample was PBMCs. Source of these receptors: a woman aged 25 to 39 in good health and CMV-seronegative.

This clone was detected a few times. The V and J genes are TRBV5-5 and TRBJ2-6; 11 bases match TRBD2. This CDR3 spans 17 amino acids. From germline, CDR1 is SGHKS and CDR2 YYEKEE (reference sequence). V lost 0 bases to trimming and J lost 2 bases; unmatched junction nucleotides: 1. The CDR3 reads CASSLVTSGTGANVLTF. As DNA, the CDR3 is TGTGCCAGCAGCTTGGTGACTAGCGGGACTGGGGCCAACGTCCTGACTTTC.

V gene TRBV7-2 combines with J gene TRBJ2-2; TRBD1 aligns across 8 bases. V shed 6 bases and J 4 bases; nucleotides not matched to a gene: 7. The CDR3 totals 15 residues. The V gene's germline CDR1 is SGHTA and CDR2 FQGNSA. CDR3 DNA: TGTGCCAGCAGTTCGACAGGGGCGGTCACCGGGGAGCTGTTTTTT. This gives the protein CASSSTGAVTGELFF.